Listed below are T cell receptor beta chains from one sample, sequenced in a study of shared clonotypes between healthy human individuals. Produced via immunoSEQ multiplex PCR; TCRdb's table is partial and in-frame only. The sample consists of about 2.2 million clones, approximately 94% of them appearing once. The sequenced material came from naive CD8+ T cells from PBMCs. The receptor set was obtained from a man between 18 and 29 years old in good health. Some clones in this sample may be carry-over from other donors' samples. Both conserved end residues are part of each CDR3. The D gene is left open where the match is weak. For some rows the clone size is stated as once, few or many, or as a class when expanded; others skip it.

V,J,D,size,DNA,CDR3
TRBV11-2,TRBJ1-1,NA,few,TGTGCCAGCAGCTTATGGGGGACCACTGAAGCTTTCTTT,CASSLWGTTEAFF
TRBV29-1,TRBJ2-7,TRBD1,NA,TGCAGCGTTCTGACAGGGGGGTACGAGCAGTACTTC,CSVLTGGYEQYF
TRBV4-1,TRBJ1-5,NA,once,TGCGCCAGCAGCCCGAGTCCCAGGGGCAATCAGCCCCAGCATTTT,CASSPSPRGNQPQHF
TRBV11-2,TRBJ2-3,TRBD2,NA,TGTGCCAGCAGCTTAGGAGCGGGAGTGGGGAATACGCAGTATTTT,CASSLGAGVGNTQYF
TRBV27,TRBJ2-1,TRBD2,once,TGTGCCAGCAGTCGGCTAGCGGGAGTGGTTAGTGAGCAGTTCTTC,CASSRLAGVVSEQFF
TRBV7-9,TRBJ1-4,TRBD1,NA,TGTGCCAGCAGCTCGGGACAGTTGAATGAAAAACTGTTTTTT,CASSSGQLNEKLFF
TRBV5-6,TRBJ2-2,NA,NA,TGTGCCAGCAGCCCTATGGAGACAGCGATGAACACCGGGGAGCTGTTTTTT,CASSPMETAMNTGELFF
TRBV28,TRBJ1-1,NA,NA,TGTGCCAGCAGTTTATCCGTCGGGCAGCAAGCTTTCTTT,CASSLSVGQQAFF
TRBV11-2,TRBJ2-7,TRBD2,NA,TGTGCCAGCAGCGGCGGCACTAGCGGGACTATCTACGAGCAGTACTTC,CASSGGTSGTIYEQYF
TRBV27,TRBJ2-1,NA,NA,TGTGCCAGCAGTTTGGGAGCAGGGCAGTTCTTC,CASSLGAGQFF
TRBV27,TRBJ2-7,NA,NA,TGTGCCAGCAGTTTATCGTGGGGGATGTACGAGCAGTACTTC,CASSLSWGMYEQYF
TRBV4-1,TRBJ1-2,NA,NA,TGCGCCAGCAGCCAAGAATTTCTAGGAGGAGGAGATGGCTACACCTTC,CASSQEFLGGGDGYTF
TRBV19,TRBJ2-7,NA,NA,TGTGCCAGTAGTGGGGCAGCTCACGAGCAGTACTTC,CASSGAAHEQYF
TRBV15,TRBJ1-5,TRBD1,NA,TGTGCCACCAGCAGAGGACAGGGGGAAGGCCTACAGCCCCAGCATTTT,CATSRGQGEGLQPQHF
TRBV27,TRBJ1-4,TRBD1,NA,TGTGCCAGCAGTTTATTGGGACAGCTTAATGAAAAACTGTTTTTT,CASSLLGQLNEKLFF
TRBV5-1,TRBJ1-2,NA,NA,TGCGCCAGCAGCTTTAACAGGTACTATGGCTACACCTTC,CASSFNRYYGYTF
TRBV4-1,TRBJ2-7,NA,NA,TGCGCCAGCAGCCAAGTAGGACCTTTTTCCTACGAGCAGTACTTC,CASSQVGPFSYEQYF
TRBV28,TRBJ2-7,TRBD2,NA,TGTGCCAGCAGTTTACCGCCTAGCGGGCGCGCCTACGAGCAGTACTTC,CASSLPPSGRAYEQYF
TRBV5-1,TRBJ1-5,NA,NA,TGCGCCAGCAGCATAGCTCCCGGGACAAAAAATCAGCCCCAGCATTTT,CASSIAPGTKNQPQHF
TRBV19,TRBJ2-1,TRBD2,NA,TGTGCCGGACGAAACGAGACTAGCGGGACCTACAATGAGCAGTTCTTC,CAGRNETSGTYNEQFF
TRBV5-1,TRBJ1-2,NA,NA,TGCGCCAGCAGCCTACAGGGTGGGGCTGGCTACACCTTC,CASSLQGGAGYTF
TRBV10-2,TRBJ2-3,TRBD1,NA,TGCGCCAGCAGTGAGAGGGGACAGGGTTTGCGCGGGGTTCCGCAGTATTTT,CASSERGQGLRGVPQYF
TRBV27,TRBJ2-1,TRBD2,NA,TGTGCCAGCAGTTTCTCGGGCGGGAGTGGTTACAATGAGCAGTTCTTC,CASSFSGGSGYNEQFF
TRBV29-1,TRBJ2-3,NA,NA,TGCAGCGTCCTAGGGGGGGCGACAGATACGCAGTATTTT,CSVLGGATDTQYF
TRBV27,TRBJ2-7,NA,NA,TGTGCCAGCAGTCTAAGGGACCCGGCTCTTGGGGAGCAGTACTTC,CASSLRDPALGEQYF
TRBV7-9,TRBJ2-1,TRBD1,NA,TGTGCCAGCAGCTCCGACGGACAGGGTATTGGGTTCTTC,CASSSDGQGIGFF
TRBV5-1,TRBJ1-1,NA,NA,TGCGCCAGCAGCTTGGTTGCGCAGGGGAACGTAAACACTGAAGCTTTCTTT,CASSLVAQGNVNTEAFF
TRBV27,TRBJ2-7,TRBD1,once,TGTGCCAGCCCTACCCCCGGGACAGAAGCCTACGAGCAGTACTTC,CASPTPGTEAYEQYF
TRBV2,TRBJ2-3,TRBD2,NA,TGTGCCAGTATCCCTAGCGGGAGGGCCACAGATACGCAGTATTTT,CASIPSGRATDTQYF
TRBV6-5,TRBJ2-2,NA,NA,TGTGCCAGCAGTTACTATTCCGGCGGCGGGGAGCTGTTTTTT,CASSYYSGGGELFF
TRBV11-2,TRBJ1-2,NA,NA,TGTGCCAGCAGCTTAGCAGGACTCTACAATGGCTACACCTTC,CASSLAGLYNGYTF
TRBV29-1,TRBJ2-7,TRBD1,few,TGCAGCGCGGTACAGGGGCCGACCGACGAGCAGTACTTC,CSAVQGPTDEQYF
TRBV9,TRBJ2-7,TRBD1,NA,TGTGCCAGCAGCCCCCACCCCGGGACAGGGCCCAGCGAGCAGTACTTC,CASSPHPGTGPSEQYF
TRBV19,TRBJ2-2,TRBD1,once,TGTGCCAGCCGTAGTTATAGCGGACAGGGAGAATCTGGGGAGCTGTTTTTT,CASRSYSGQGESGELFF
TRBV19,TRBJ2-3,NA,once,TGTGCCAGTAGTATTCGAGCTTGGGGGGATACGCAGTATTTT,CASSIRAWGDTQYF
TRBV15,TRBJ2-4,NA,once,TGTGCCACCAGCAGCCCGCTGTCGGGACCGGCCAAAAACATTCAGTACTTC,CATSSPLSGPAKNIQYF
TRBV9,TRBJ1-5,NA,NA,TGTGCCAGCAGCGCGGGAATTGGCAATCAGCCCCAGCATTTT,CASSAGIGNQPQHF
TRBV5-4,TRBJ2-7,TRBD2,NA,TGTGCCAGCAGCTCCCGGGACGGGAGGTACGAGCAGTACTTC,CASSSRDGRYEQYF
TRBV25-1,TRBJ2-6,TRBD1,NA,TGTGCCAGCAGAGCCACAGGGGGGCTCACTGGGGCCAACGTCCTGACTTTC,CASRATGGLTGANVLTF
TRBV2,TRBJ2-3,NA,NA,TGTGCCAGCATGGGTCTAGCGCCTATCACAGATACGCAGTATTTT,CASMGLAPITDTQYF